This T cell receptor beta chain comes out of a study of shared clonotypes between healthy human individuals. Study-wide context: The cohort comprised two women and a few men. Their ages spanned 18 to 49 years.

Whole-study findings and limits: Few donors limited the genetic and exposure-history diversity represented.

The table came from immunoSEQ multiplex PCR; TCRdb's copy has only in-frame clones and leaves some out. Among some 2.1 million clones listed, just under 95% were seen once. CD45RO negativity and positive selection for CCR7 defined naive CD8 cells, a population that excluded terminally differentiated effector memory CD45RA+ cells. As to this clone: Its target is not known.

The sample consisted of naive CD8+ T cells from PBMCs. The origin of this receptor is a man younger than 35 in good health. Some clones in this sample may be carry-over from other donors' samples.

The CDR3 sequence: CASSSRQQLVPYEQYF. The CDR3 DNA is TGTGCCAGCAGCTCCCGACAGCAACTGGTTCCCTACGAGCAGTACTTC. The chain recombines TRBV9 with TRBJ2-7; possible D gene TRBD1, 5 bases. The CDR3 covers 16 residues. The V end was cut by 4 bases, the J end by 2 bases, with 19 bases between. Per the germline V gene, CDR1 is SGDLS and CDR2 is YYNGEE.